This T cell receptor (beta chain) is drawn from a study of graft-versus-host responses after intestinal transplantation. In the study overall: Transplants were multivisceral, liver-intestinal, or isolated intestinal. Every recipient underwent anti-thymocyte globulin induction, then tacrolimus and steroids for three to four years. Study conclusions and caveats: The study found high graft-versus-host to host-versus-graft clonal ratios in allografts of patients with graft-donor T cell macrochimerism.

V lost 3 bases to trimming and J lost 4 bases; unmatched junction nucleotides: 1. Per the germline V gene, CDR1 is SSHAT and CDR2 is FNYEAQ (reference sequence). CDR3 length: 14 residues. Generated by immunoSEQ multiplex PCR, the TCRdb table keeps only in-frame clones and is missing some. This sample carries about 94,000 clones, roughly nine tenths of them seen once, and the ten largest clones take about 0.45%. This clone was picked up one time. The antigen is not known. The sample here was unstimulated CD8+ T cells sorted from spleen or lymph node cells, taken before intestinal transplant. This sequence joins TRBV7-7 and TRBJ2-3; 10 nucleotides agree with TRBD1. The sequence was obtained from a human donor who received an intestinal transplant. Written as DNA, the CDR3 is TGTGCCAGCAGCTTTGGACAGGGGGCAGATACGCAGTATTTT. Amino acids: CASSFGQGADTQYF.